This T cell receptor beta chain is drawn from a study of CXCR3-negative and CXCR3-positive naive CD8 T cells. General study results and limits: Similar TRBV-TRBJ usage was seen in naive cells (both CXCR3-negative and CXCR3-positive), but memory cells differed. The level of CXCR3 expression partially decreased after cryopreservation; the majority of assays used fresh PBMCs. Across naive subsets, surface CD5 expression was comparable, and TCR strength was inferred from properties of the TRB CDR3. Against CXCR3-negative naive cells, CXCR3-positive naive cells showed more hydrophobic TRB CDR3s.

Researchers prepared the TRB cDNA libraries using 5' RACE with UMI labels. From its re-call of the 5' RACE reads, TCRdb lists each CDR3 protein once, without DNA. The record lists 60,000 to 65,000 distinct CDR3 sequences, of which the ten most abundant hold about 4.9%. The CDR3 consists of 16 residues. Germline-derived CDR1 and CDR2 are MDHEN and SYDVKM. On this clonotype: Its antigen is currently unknown.

This chain connects TRBV28 to TRBJ2-1; TCRdb's D call, TRBD1, is unchecked because there is no DNA. Sequenced: naive CXCR3+ CD8+ T cells from blood. Specified subset: CD45RO-CCR7+CD27+CD95- naive CD8+ T cells expressing CXCR3 (TNR3+). The receptor's source is a human donor in good health. Some clones in this sample may be carry-over from other donors' samples. This CDR3 is CASSLGAEQSNNEQFF.